A selection of T cell receptor beta chains follows, all from one sample in a study of blood T cells in healthy people across ages. One entry per CDR3 protein results from TCRdb running MiXCR on the 5' RACE reads. The data contain about 570,000 distinct CDR3 sequences, 25% to 30% of them singletons. The sample consisted of blood. These receptors were obtained from a woman in her 70s in good health. CDR3s include the opening cysteine and the closing phenylalanine or tryptophan. Each record gives: V gene, clone size, J gene, D gene, CDR3 protein, CDR3 DNA. The D gene is left open where the match is weak. The size of a clone is reported for some rows only, either as once, few or many, or as a class for expanded clones.

TRBV9	.	TRBJ2-5	TRBD2	CASSVSGGGTYLQETQYF	TGTGCCAGCAGCGTATCTGGGGGGGGAACCTACCTTCAAGAGACCCAGTACTTC
TRBV7-2	.	TRBJ2-3	.	CASSLGIAVTDTQYF	TGTGCCAGCAGCTTAGGTATAGCGGTCACAGATACGCAGTATTTT
TRBV7-2	once	TRBJ1-2	TRBD1	CASSLTGTGGGYTF	TGTGCCAGCAGCTTAACCGGGACAGGGGGTGGCTACACCTTC
TRBV5-1	few	TRBJ2-7	.	CASSDPSSYEQYF	TGCGCCAGCAGCGATCCGAGCTCCTACGAGCAGTACTTC
TRBV5-1	.	TRBJ2-1	TRBD2	CASSLGGTSGGLAYNEQFF	TGCGCCAGCAGCTTGGGAGGGACTAGCGGAGGCCTCGCCTACAATGAGCAGTTCTTC
TRBV5-1	.	TRBJ2-3	.	CASTIGGFRDTQYF	TGCGCCAGTACCATTGGGGGGTTCAGAGATACGCAGTATTTT
TRBV29-1	few	TRBJ1-1	.	CSVVAGEAFF	TGCAGCGTTGTCGCCGGAGAAGCTTTCTTT
TRBV20-1	.	TRBJ1-1	.	CSAPRQVGTEAFF	TGCAGTGCCCCCCGGCAGGTAGGAACTGAAGCTTTCTTT
TRBV29-1	few	TRBJ1-2	.	CSVEGTDYPYTF	TGCAGCGTTGAGGGGACGGATTATCCCTACACCTTC
TRBV6-1	few	TRBJ2-6	.	CASRVQVSSGANVLTF	TGTGCCAGCAGAGTTCAGGTCTCCTCTGGGGCCAACGTCCTGACTTTC
TRBV7-2	few	TRBJ2-5	.	CASSLTISGTQYF	TGTGCCAGCAGCTTGACCATCTCGGGGACCCAGTACTTC
TRBV29-1	.	TRBJ2-5	.	CSVGQGNMETQYF	TGCAGCGTTGGTCAGGGGAATATGGAGACCCAGTACTTC
TRBV7-8	.	TRBJ2-7	.	CASTRAGTYEQYF	TGTGCCAGCACCCGGGCTGGGACCTACGAGCAGTACTTC
TRBV6-2/TRBV6-3	once	TRBJ1-2	.	CASSYGRTAYGYTF	TGTGCCAGCAGTTACGGTAGGACAGCTTATGGCTACACCTTC
TRBV7-2	.	TRBJ2-1	.	CASSLGGPLVGNEQFF	TGTGCCAGCAGCTTAGGGGGCCCGCTAGTGGGTAATGAGCAGTTCTTC
TRBV4-1	.	TRBJ2-5	.	CASSQDFRRGRGMTQYF	TGCGCCAGCAGCCAAGATTTCAGGAGGGGGCGGGGGATGACCCAGTACTTC
TRBV5-1	many	TRBJ2-2	TRBD2	CASSSSGGNTGELFF	TGCGCCAGCAGCTCTAGCGGGGGTAACACCGGGGAGCTGTTTTTT
TRBV20-1	.	TRBJ1-6	.	CSASPLGQRYNSPLHF	TGCAGTGCTAGTCCCCTGGGTCAGCGGTATAATTCACCCCTCCACTTT
TRBV29-1	.	TRBJ1-1	TRBD1	CSVGQGGRTEAFF	TGCAGCGTTGGACAGGGTGGGAGAACTGAAGCTTTCTTT
TRBV5-6	.	TRBJ1-2	TRBD1	CASSLRSGQFFYGYTF	TGTGCCAGCAGCCTGCGTTCGGGACAGTTCTTCTATGGCTACACCTTC